These T cell receptor beta chains were read from a single sample in a study of beta chain features in type 1 diabetes. The data were produced by immunoSEQ multiplex PCR, yet TCRdb's version contains in-frame clones alone and is incomplete. The sample holds about 900,000 clones, 17% seen once. Sequences were obtained from naive CD4+ T cells from blood. The receptors were gathered from a young woman in good health. CDR3s include the opening cysteine and the closing phenylalanine or tryptophan. A D gene is named only where the DNA matches it firmly. The size of a clone is reported for some rows only, either as once, few or many, or as a class for expanded clones.

v_call,d_call,clone_size,j_call,cdr3_nt,cdr3_aa
TRBV27,.,few,TRBJ1-1,TGTGCCAGCAGCCTCTCCGGGGTCCACGGGGAAGCTTTCTTT,CASSLSGVHGEAFF
TRBV6-5,.,.,TRBJ1-1,TGTGCCAGCAGTTACTCGGGACACCGGAACACTGAAGCTTTCTTT,CASSYSGHRNTEAFF
TRBV18,TRBD1,few,TRBJ2-7,TGTGCCAGCTCACCACCGAACAGCCCGGGACAGGGGGCGTACGAGCAGTACTTC,CASSPPNSPGQGAYEQYF
TRBV28,.,.,TRBJ2-7,TGTGCCAGCGCCCCTTTAGCCGGGACACCAAGCTCCTACGAGCAGTACTTC,CASAPLAGTPSSYEQYF
TRBV11-2,.,few,TRBJ2-7,TGTGCCAGCAGCTTAGGGCTTTTCACAGGCCCACACGAGCAGTACTTC,CASSLGLFTGPHEQYF
TRBV9,.,.,TRBJ2-7,TGTGCCAGCAGCGTAGAACCCGCGACAACATACGAGCAGTACTTC,CASSVEPATTYEQYF
TRBV5-1,.,.,TRBJ2-1,TGCGCCAGCAGCTTGGTTCCGGTAGCGGAAGGTTTCTACAATGAGCAGTTCTTC,CASSLVPVAEGFYNEQFF
TRBV4-1,.,few,TRBJ2-6,TGCGCCAGCAGCCAAGTAGGGCAGACTGACACTATCGGGGCCAACGTCCTGACTTTC,CASSQVGQTDTIGANVLTF
TRBV18,TRBD2,.,TRBJ2-7,TGTGCCAGCTCGATCACGAGCGGGACCTACGACGAGCAGTACTTC,CASSITSGTYDEQYF
TRBV7-2,TRBD2,few,TRBJ2-1,TGTGCCAGCAGCCCCCGATCCCGACCTAGCGGGAGGCATCATGAGCAGTTCTTC,CASSPRSRPSGRHHEQFF
TRBV7-8,.,.,TRBJ2-5,TGTGCCAGCAGCCAGGGTGGATTGGGATGGGGGACCCAGTACTTC,CASSQGGLGWGTQYF
TRBV29-1,.,few,TRBJ2-4,TGCAGCGTTTTGCGGACTTTGGGGGACATTCAGTACTTC,CSVLRTLGDIQYF
TRBV7-3,TRBD2,.,TRBJ2-3,TGTGCCAGCAGCCCCGAACTAGCGGGGGCCCCTGATGGTACGCAGTATTTT,CASSPELAGAPDGTQYF
TRBV6-7,TRBD1,few,TRBJ2-1,TGTGCCAGCAGTTACCCATATTCCGGGACAGGGGGCAATGAGCAGTTCTTC,CASSYPYSGTGGNEQFF
TRBV28,TRBD2,.,TRBJ2-2,TGTGCCAGCAGTCTCTCGACTAGCGGGAGAACCGGGGAGCTGTTTTTT,CASSLSTSGRTGELFF
TRBV28,.,.,TRBJ1-2,TGTGCCAGCAGTACCCCCCGCGTCGGTTCCCTCGGGCCCTTC,CASSTPRVGSLGPF
TRBV11-1,.,.,TRBJ2-7,TGTGCCAGCAACCCCCTGGGGAGCGGGCAGTTCTACGAGCAGTACTTC,CASNPLGSGQFYEQYF
TRBV5-4,.,few,TRBJ1-2,TGTGCCAGCAGCGGGATAGGAGGGATCAATGGCTACACCTTC,CASSGIGGINGYTF
TRBV9,TRBD2,few,TRBJ2-7,TGTGCCAGCAGCGTAGGTTTGGGACTAGCGGGAGGCCCGAGTAACGAGCAGTACTTC,CASSVGLGLAGGPSNEQYF
TRBV13,.,.,TRBJ2-7,TGTGCCAGCAGCCGCGACTACAGCTCCTACGAGCAGTACTTC,CASSRDYSSYEQYF
TRBV6-6,.,.,TRBJ2-5,TGTGCCAGCAGTTATCGGGGGATGGAGACCCAGTACTTC,CASSYRGMETQYF
TRBV6-1,TRBD1,.,TRBJ1-2,TGTGCCAGCCATTTGCAGGGGGCAGTGGGTGGCTACACCTTC,CASHLQGAVGGYTF
TRBV6-5,.,.,TRBJ1-1,TGTGCCAGCAGTTGGGCCGAAAGGGGGAATGAAGCTTTCTTT,CASSWAERGNEAFF
TRBV18,TRBD2,.,TRBJ2-1,TGTGCCAGCTCACTTCGGACTAGCGGGAACAATGAGCAGTTCTTC,CASSLRTSGNNEQFF
TRBV4-2,TRBD2,.,TRBJ2-1,TGTGCCAGCAGCCAAGTCGGGGGGAGAGCGGGAGGGCCGAACTTGAATGAGCAGTTCTTC,CASSQVGGRAGGPNLNEQFF
TRBV7-9,TRBD1,.,TRBJ2-2,TGTGCCAGCAGCGCTGGGACAGCGAACACCGGGGAGCTGTTTTTT,CASSAGTANTGELFF
TRBV6-6,TRBD1,few,TRBJ2-7,TGTGCCAGCAGGACGACCGGGACAGAATCCTACGAGCAGTACTTC,CASRTTGTESYEQYF
TRBV5-1,.,few,TRBJ2-3,TGCGCCAGCTACGGCACAGATACGCAGTATTTT,CASYGTDTQYF
TRBV9,.,few,TRBJ1-5,TGTGCCAGCAGCGTAGGGGCAGCAAATCAGCCCCAGCATTTT,CASSVGAANQPQHF
TRBV5-4,TRBD1,.,TRBJ2-1,TGTGCCAGCAGCCCCGTTGGGACAGGTCTGATCTTC,CASSPVGTGLIF
TRBV7-2,TRBD2,.,TRBJ2-7,TGTGCCAGCAGCGGTAGCGGGAACTCCTACGAGCAGTACTTC,CASSGSGNSYEQYF
TRBV7-2,TRBD2,few,TRBJ2-1,TGTGCCAGCAGCTTAGGCGGGAGGGGCTACAATGAGCAGTTCTTC,CASSLGGRGYNEQFF
TRBV9,TRBD1,.,TRBJ2-3,TGTGCCAGCAGCGGGGGACAGCCGGCAGATACGCAGTATTTT,CASSGGQPADTQYF
TRBV5-1,.,.,TRBJ2-7,TGCGCCAGCAGCTTTTTCTCTCCCGGGAGCACCTACGAGCAGTACTTC,CASSFFSPGSTYEQYF
TRBV28,TRBD2,.,TRBJ2-1,TGTGCCAGCAGTTTATTGGGCGGGAGGGGGTCCTACAATGAGCAGTTCTTC,CASSLLGGRGSYNEQFF
TRBV15,.,.,TRBJ2-5,TGTGCCACCAGCAGAGGACATCCGCAATCCCAAGAGACCCAGTACTTC,CATSRGHPQSQETQYF
TRBV14,.,.,TRBJ1-1,TGTGCCAGCAGCCAAGCCAGTTTAGGACACAGGCTGAACACTGAAGCTTTCTTT,CASSQASLGHRLNTEAFF
TRBV4-2,TRBD2,.,TRBJ2-1,TGTGCCAGCAGCCAAGACGCCGGCCTCGTGAGACTAGCTCAGTTCTTC,CASSQDAGLVRLAQFF
TRBV4-1,TRBD2,.,TRBJ2-1,TGCGCCAGCAGCCAAAGACTAGCGGGAGGGAGCAATGAGCAGTTCTTC,CASSQRLAGGSNEQFF
TRBV5-8,.,.,TRBJ1-2,TGTGCCAGCAGCCCCAGGGCCGATAACTATGGCTACACCTTC,CASSPRADNYGYTF
TRBV13,TRBD1,few,TRBJ2-6,TGTGCCAGCAGCCTGATCCGGGACAGGGCCATCTCTGGGGCCAACGTCCTGACTTTC,CASSLIRDRAISGANVLTF
TRBV18,TRBD2,few,TRBJ2-7,TGTGCCAGCTCACAGACAGGTCAAGGGACTAGCGGGATCTACGAGCAGTACTTC,CASSQTGQGTSGIYEQYF
TRBV6-5,.,.,TRBJ2-7,TGTGCCAGCAGTCGAGAGAGTCGGGACTACGAGCAGTACTTC,CASSRESRDYEQYF
TRBV4-3,.,.,TRBJ1-2,TGCGCCAGCAGCCAAGACAACAAAGGGGGCTATGGCTACACCTTC,CASSQDNKGGYGYTF
TRBV29-1,.,.,TRBJ2-3,TGCAGCGTACGGCCCCACCACACACAAGATACGCAGTATTTT,CSVRPHHTQDTQYF
TRBV23-1,.,few,TRBJ2-1,TGCGCCAGCAGTCAGGGCTGTCTAAGGATAAATGAGCAGTTCTTC,CASSQGCLRINEQFF
TRBV19,TRBD2,few,TRBJ2-5,TGTGCCAGTAGTATGGGACTAGCCCGAACGGAGACCCAGTACTTC,CASSMGLARTETQYF
TRBV28,TRBD1,few,TRBJ2-7,TGTGCCAGCAGTCCCTCGACAGGGGTAAACGAGCAGTACTTC,CASSPSTGVNEQYF
TRBV7-2,.,few,TRBJ2-1,TGTGCCAGCAGCTTATTAGGGTTGGATGAGCAGTTCTTC,CASSLLGLDEQFF
TRBV19,TRBD1,.,TRBJ2-1,TGTGCCACGGATAGGACAGGGGGCAACAATGAGCAGTTCTTC,CATDRTGGNNEQFF
TRBV28,.,few,TRBJ2-7,TGTGCCAGCAGTCCGCCCTCCTACGAGCAGTACTTC,CASSPPSYEQYF
TRBV7-2,TRBD2,.,TRBJ2-1,TGTGCCAGCAGCCCCCAGCTGGGACTAGCAGCTGGTGAGCAGTTCTTC,CASSPQLGLAAGEQFF
TRBV6-5,TRBD1,.,TRBJ2-3,TGTGCCAGCAGTTACTCGACAGGGTTGCCAGATACGCAGTATTTT,CASSYSTGLPDTQYF
TRBV7-2,.,few,TRBJ2-4,TGTGCCAGCAGCATTCTCCCCGACATTCAGTACTTC,CASSILPDIQYF
TRBV5-1,.,.,TRBJ2-5,TGCGCCAGTGGCCCTGGCCAAGAGACCCAGTACTTC,CASGPGQETQYF
TRBV5-1,.,.,TRBJ2-7,TGCGCCAGCAGCTTCCGGGAAAGATCCTACGAGCAGTACTTC,CASSFRERSYEQYF
TRBV6-5,TRBD2,few,TRBJ2-1,TGTGCCAGCAGTTTTAGCGGGGTCAACTCCTACAATGAGCAGTTCTTC,CASSFSGVNSYNEQFF